A selection of T cell receptor beta chains follows, all from one sample in a study of blood T cell repertoires in COVID-19. Only in-frame clones appear in the TCRdb table, and some are missing; sequencing was by immunoSEQ multiplex PCR. The sample lists fewer than 75,000 clones, around nine tenths occurring once. The sample taken for sequencing was peripheral blood. These receptors were obtained from a human donor in a cohort sampled during active COVID-19. Each CDR3 is given without its conserved first and last residue.

j_call v_call cdr3_aa
TRBJ2-7 TRBV27 ASSELADGYYEQY
TRBJ2-5 TRBV7-2 ASSISGRGLETQY
TRBJ1-6 TRBV28 ASRPGTAYSPLH
TRBJ2-7 TRBV14 ASSRGYEQY
TRBJ2-7 TRBV4-2 ASSTSTGEYEQY
TRBJ1-1 TRBV28 ASSFADRNTEAF
TRBJ2-3 TRBV5-6 ASSLFSGGVISTDTQY
TRBJ2-1 TRBV5-4 ASSLVAGSYNEQF
TRBJ1-4 TRBV28 ASSTAWGDEKLF
TRBJ2-1 TRBV19 ASKDRGTSGRLYNEQF
TRBJ2-5 TRBV4-1 ASSRLAGTQETQY
TRBJ2-2 TRBV19 ASRPGQAPGELF
TRBJ2-7 TRBV6-2/TRBV6-3 ASSWQTYEQY
TRBJ2-7 TRBV4-1 ASSQVGGSYEQY
TRBJ1-6 TRBV5-3 ARSTKPPRQDYNSPLH
TRBJ1-1 TRBV19 ASSIEPGTGNTEAF
TRBJ1-6 TRBV9 ASSAGGNSPLH
TRBJ2-5 TRBV11-1 ASSVNQEETQY